The TCR beta chain under discussion was sequenced for a study of OX40 agonist ivuxolimab in advanced cancers. Study-level background: Three patients got partial responses; one had hepatocellular carcinoma and two had cutaneous melanoma. Study results and caveats: CD8+ T cells showed, on average, more clonal expansion than CD4+ cells.

Measured with immunoSEQ multiplex PCR; TCRdb has only the in-frame clones, and not every one. The sample gives roughly 80,000 clones, around 82% of which show up once; under 7% is in the top ten. Points on this clone: The antigen remains undetermined.

The sequence came from an adult with an advanced solid tumor such as melanoma, head and neck, liver or kidney cancer. This material consisted of CD4+ or CD8+ T cells sorted from blood, taken in a trial of the OX40 agonist ivuxolimab.

CDR3 protein: CAWSVEGYEQYF. The CDR3 DNA sequence: TGTGCCTGGAGTGTAGAAGGGTACGAGCAGTACTTC. The gene calls are TRBV30 and TRBJ2-7; D remains unclear. Between the trimmed V and J ends, which lost 0 bases and 4 bases, there was a span of 7 bases. Germline V gene lookup returns CDR1 GTSNPN and CDR2 SVGIG (reference sequence). The CDR3 length is 12 residues.